The sequence of this T cell receptor beta chain was determined in a study of blood T cell repertoires in COVID-19. Study context: Sites across the United States, Italy and Spain contributed samples from acute and convalescent COVID-19. T cells, B-cell-depleted T cells, or PBMCs provided the cDNA or gDNA that served as material.

This clone was detected once. Methods used by the authors: Amplified reference gene primers provided the basis for estimating nucleated cell counts. Using immunoSEQ multiplex PCR, the repertoire was profiled, and TCRdb retains in-frame clones only, with some absent. The DNA gave D and trimming, while V, J and clone size come from that table. The table includes about 72,000 clones, roughly 80% detected once. In germline, CDR1 is LGHNA, CDR2 YSLEER. The CDR3 loop spans 14 amino acids. Trimming pared 0 bases from V and 1 base from J, leaving 7 bases between. The receptor's source is a human donor in a cohort sampled during active COVID-19. This chain joins TRBV4-3 and TRBJ2-7; no definite D call. The sample comprised peripheral blood. The CDR3 reads CASSQDVQSYEQYF. CDR3 bases: TGCGCCAGCAGCCAAGACGTACAGTCCTACGAGCAGTACTTC.